These T cell receptor beta chains were read from a single sample in a study of blood T cell repertoires in COVID-19. Method: immunoSEQ multiplex PCR; TCRdb's copy keeps in-frame clones and lacks some. The data contain about 210,000 clones, 65% to 90% of them singletons. The specimen was peripheral blood. These receptors were collected from a woman in her 70s with COVID-19, enrolled during active disease. The CDR3 runs from the conserved cysteine through the conserved F or W. A D gene is named only where the DNA matches it firmly. Size values are once, few and many counts, or a class for expanded clones, and some rows have none.

j_call d_call clone_size v_call cdr3_nt cdr3_aa
TRBJ1-2 - - TRBV12-3/TRBV12-4 TGTGCCAGCAGTTTAAGACATTTCTATGGCTACACCTTC CASSLRHFYGYTF
TRBJ1-6 - - TRBV3-1/TRBV3-2 TGTGCCAGCAGCGTCATGAATTCACCCCTCCACTTT CASSVMNSPLHF
TRBJ1-4 - - TRBV4-2 TGTGCCAGCAGCCATGTCCGGGAAAAACTGTTTTTT CASSHVREKLFF
TRBJ2-2 - once TRBV5-1 TGCGCCAGCACGTTGTCGCAAACTAACACCGGGGAGCTGTTTTTT CASTLSQTNTGELFF
TRBJ1-1 - - TRBV6-6 TGTGCCAGCAGCGCGTACACTGAAGCTTTCTTT CASSAYTEAFF
TRBJ2-7 TRBD1 - TRBV5-1 TGCGCCAGCAGCTCACAGGGGAACAGCTACGAGCAGTACTTC CASSSQGNSYEQYF
TRBJ1-5 - - TRBV18 TGTGCCAGCTCACTCCTAGGAGGGGTTCAGCCCCAGCATTTT CASSLLGGVQPQHF
TRBJ2-2 - - TRBV6-2/TRBV6-3 TGTGCCAGCAGCAAAGGGGTACCGGGCGTTACCGGGGAGCTGTTTTTT CASSKGVPGVTGELFF
TRBJ2-3 - - TRBV4-3 TGCGCCAGCAGCCAAGAGGGGCAGGGAACAGATACGCAGTATTTT CASSQEGQGTDTQYF
TRBJ2-3 TRBD1 - TRBV9 TGTGCCAGCAGCGCTCGGAGAGGAAGTCCGGGACAGGGAGGCTATTACGCAGATACGCAGTATTTT CASSARRGSPGQGGYYADTQYF
TRBJ2-2 TRBD1 - TRBV11-3 TGTGCCAGCAGCCCTACAGGGGTTCACACCGGGGAGCTGTTTTTT CASSPTGVHTGELFF
TRBJ1-6 TRBD1 - TRBV19 TGTGCCAGTAGTCAAAATTCAGGGGGCTCCTATAATTCACCCCTCCACTTT CASSQNSGGSYNSPLHF
TRBJ1-2 - - TRBV4-3 TGCGCCAGCAGCGTCCGGACGGGGAGTGGCTACACCTTC CASSVRTGSGYTF
TRBJ1-1 - - TRBV21-1 TGTGCCAGCATCCCCGACAGGGGGAACACTGAAGCTTTCTTT CASIPDRGNTEAFF
TRBJ1-1 TRBD1 - TRBV5-1 TGCGCCAGCAGCTTGAGAATTATGGGACAGGGCTATATCACTGAAGCTTTCTTT CASSLRIMGQGYITEAFF
TRBJ1-3 - - TRBV11-2 TGTGCCAGCAGCTTAGATCTTCACAGGGAGTTTTCTGGAAACACCATATATTTT CASSLDLHREFSGNTIYF
TRBJ2-1 TRBD2 - TRBV2 TGTGCCAGCAAGGGACTAGCCGGTATAACGTCCTACAATGAGCAGTTCTTC CASKGLAGITSYNEQFF
TRBJ2-7 TRBD1 - TRBV7-9 TGTGCCAGCAGCCCAGACAGGGGAGGAATACAGCAGTACTTC CASSPDRGGIQQYF
TRBJ2-4 TRBD1 - TRBV5-6 TGTGCCAGCAGTTCGGGACAGGTGCCGTTTCAACCTCAGGAAAACATTCAGTACTTC CASSSGQVPFQPQENIQYF
TRBJ1-4 - - TRBV5-1 TGCGCCAGCAGCTTGGTGGAGGGAGCTAATGAAAAACTGTTTTTT CASSLVEGANEKLFF
TRBJ2-2 TRBD2 - TRBV3-1/TRBV3-2 TGTGCCAGCAGCCCCCGGACTAGCGGGATCGGCGGGGAGCTGTTTTTT CASSPRTSGIGGELFF
TRBJ1-2 TRBD1 - TRBV6-5 TGTGCCAGCAGAGGAAGGGGACAGCTTGGCTACACCTTC CASRGRGQLGYTF
TRBJ1-1 TRBD1 - TRBV5-4 TGTGCCAGCAGCCGCTCCCAAGGGGGCGCAGAAAGGAACACTGAAGCTTTCTTT CASSRSQGGAERNTEAFF
TRBJ2-2 TRBD1 - TRBV11-2 TGTGCCAGCAGCTTAGGTGTGAACAGGGGGCTTTTCGGGGAGCTGTTTTTT CASSLGVNRGLFGELFF
TRBJ2-1 TRBD1 - TRBV7-6 TGTGCCAGCAGCTTAGAAGGGACAGGGTACTCCAATGAGCAGTTCTTC CASSLEGTGYSNEQFF
TRBJ1-1 - few TRBV12-3/TRBV12-4 TGTGCCAGCACCCCCTTCCGTAACACTGAAGCTTTCTTT CASTPFRNTEAFF
TRBJ1-1 - - TRBV10-3 TGTGCCATCAGTGAGACTCTATACACTGAAGCTTTCTTT CAISETLYTEAFF
TRBJ2-7 - - TRBV7-2 TGTGCCAGCAGCCCTGACTCATTGAGTTACGAGCAGTACTTC CASSPDSLSYEQYF
TRBJ1-2 TRBD1 - TRBV6-5 TGTGCCAGCACCGACAGGGGCGGCTATGGCTACACCTTC CASTDRGGYGYTF
TRBJ1-2 TRBD1 - TRBV10-3 TGTGCCATCAGTGAGTCGTACAGGGGTGGGGGCTACACCTTC CAISESYRGGGYTF
TRBJ1-6 - - TRBV11-3 TGTGCCAGCAGCCTCCGTGGGGGAGGAGGGAATTCACCCCTCCACTTT CASSLRGGGGNSPLHF
TRBJ2-3 TRBD2 - TRBV4-1 TGCGCCAGCAGCCAAGGGGACTACCTTGGCGGGGGAGATACGCAGTATTTT CASSQGDYLGGGDTQYF
TRBJ1-5 TRBD1 - TRBV11-2 TGTGCCAGCAGCTTCGGGACAGGGAGGAGTTATCAGCCCCAGCATTTT CASSFGTGRSYQPQHF
TRBJ2-5 TRBD2 - TRBV7-7 TGTGCTAGCAGCTTGGATCTAGCGGGGGGCCTACAGACCCAGTACTTC CASSLDLAGGLQTQYF
TRBJ1-5 - - TRBV2 TGTGCCAGCAGCCGAGGGATACTGGCGCGGAATTCCCAGCATTTT CASSRGILARNSQHF
TRBJ2-3 - - TRBV18 TGTGCCAGCTCACCAGGGACTTCCCCTGTAGATACGCAGTATTTT CASSPGTSPVDTQYF
TRBJ1-2 - - TRBV2 TGTGCCAGCAGCAGGATTGGAGGGAGTTATGGCTACACCTTC CASSRIGGSYGYTF
TRBJ2-7 - - TRBV7-2 TGTGCCAGCAGCTCGGACAGATACGAGCAGTACTTC CASSSDRYEQYF
TRBJ2-7 TRBD1 - TRBV18 TGTGCCAGCTCACCGCGGACAGGGGTGTCCTACGAGCAGTACTTC CASSPRTGVSYEQYF
TRBJ1-6 TRBD1 - TRBV6-2/TRBV6-3 TGTGCCAGCAGTCCCGGGACAGGTTTCTATAATTCACCCCTCCACTTT CASSPGTGFYNSPLHF
TRBJ1-3 - once TRBV6-2/TRBV6-3 TGTGCCAGCAGTCGGGGGGGCACATCTGGAAACACCATATATTTT CASSRGGTSGNTIYF
TRBJ2-7 - - TRBV7-8 TGTGCCAGCAGTTCGTACTCGGGGGGCAGCTCCTACGAGCAGTACTTC CASSSYSGGSSYEQYF
TRBJ1-1 - - TRBV25-1 TGTGCCAGCAGTGACCTCACCTGGGGGGGGTTGCACACTGAAGCTTTCTTT CASSDLTWGGLHTEAFF
TRBJ1-2 - once TRBV9 TGTGCCAGCAGCGTAGAACAGGACACATATGGCTACACCTTC CASSVEQDTYGYTF
TRBJ2-7 TRBD1 - TRBV7-3 TGTGCCAGCAGCTTTGATGGGACAGGGGTGTACGAGCAGTACTTC CASSFDGTGVYEQYF
TRBJ2-7 - - TRBV12-3/TRBV12-4 TGTGCCAGCAGTTTTGCTGGGGGCCGGGAGCAGTACTTC CASSFAGGREQYF
TRBJ2-7 TRBD2 - TRBV9 TGTGCCAGCAGCGTAGGACTAGCGGGGGTATACGAGCAGTACTTC CASSVGLAGVYEQYF
TRBJ2-2 - once TRBV7-9 TGTGCCAGCAGCTTAGGAGGGAACAAGCTGTTTTTT CASSLGGNKLFF
TRBJ1-2 TRBD1 - TRBV10-3 TGTGCCACCTCCGGGACCGGACAGGGGGCGGATGGCTACACCTTC CATSGTGQGADGYTF
TRBJ1-4 - - TRBV10-1 TGCGCCAGCAGTGAGTCGAGACAGAGCTTTAATGAAAAACTGTTTTTT CASSESRQSFNEKLFF
TRBJ1-1 - - TRBV7-9 TGTGCCAGCAGCGCTACGGGACTCGCAGGAGCTTTCTTT CASSATGLAGAFF
TRBJ1-1 TRBD1 - TRBV6-5 TGTGCCAGCAGACCGACAGGGGGCAAGACTGAAGCTTTCTTT CASRPTGGKTEAFF
TRBJ2-2 - - TRBV25-1 TGTGCCAGCACCCAGACAGGAACTCGAGGGAACACCGGGGAGCTGTTTTTT CASTQTGTRGNTGELFF